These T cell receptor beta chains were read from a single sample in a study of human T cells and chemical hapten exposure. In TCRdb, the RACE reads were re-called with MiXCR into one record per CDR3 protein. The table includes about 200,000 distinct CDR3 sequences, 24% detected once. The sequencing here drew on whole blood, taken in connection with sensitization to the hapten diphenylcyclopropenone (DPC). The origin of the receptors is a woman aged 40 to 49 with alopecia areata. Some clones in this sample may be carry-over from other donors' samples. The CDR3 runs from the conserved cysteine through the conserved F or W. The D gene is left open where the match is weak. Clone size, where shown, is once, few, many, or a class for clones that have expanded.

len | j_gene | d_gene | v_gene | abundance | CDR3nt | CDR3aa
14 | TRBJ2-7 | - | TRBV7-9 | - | TGTGCCAGCAGCTTAGCCGGCCTCTCCTACGAGCAGTACTTC | CASSLAGLSYEQYF
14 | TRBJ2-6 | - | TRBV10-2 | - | TGCGCCAGCAATTCGGATTCTGGGGCCAACGTCCTGACTTTC | CASNSDSGANVLTF
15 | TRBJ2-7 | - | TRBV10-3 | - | TGTGCCATCAGTGACCTGGGCCAGGGGCGGTACGAGCAGTACTTC | CAISDLGQGRYEQYF
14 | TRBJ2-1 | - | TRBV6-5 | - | TGTGCCAGCAGTTACTCCTTCTCCGTCAATGAGCAGTTCTTC | CASSYSFSVNEQFF
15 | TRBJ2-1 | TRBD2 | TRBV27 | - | TGTGCCAGCAGCTATAGCGGGAGGCCTGGGGATGAGCAGTTCTTC | CASSYSGRPGDEQFF
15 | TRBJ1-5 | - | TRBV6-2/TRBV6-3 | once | TGTGCCAGCAGTTACTCGACAGATAGCAATCAGCCCCAGCATTTT | CASSYSTDSNQPQHF
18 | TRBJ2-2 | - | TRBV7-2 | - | TGTGCCAGCAGCTTAGCGCAAATTAAGGGATTTGCTACCGGGGAGCTGTTTTTT | CASSLAQIKGFATGELFF
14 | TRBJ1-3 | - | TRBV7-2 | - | TGTGCCAGCAGCATTGACGCAACGGGAAACACCATATATTTT | CASSIDATGNTIYF
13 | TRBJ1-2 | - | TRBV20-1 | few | TGCAGTGCTAAGGTCGGGGGGCGTTATGGCTACACCTTC | CSAKVGGRYGYTF
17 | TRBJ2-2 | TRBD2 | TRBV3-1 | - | TGTGCCAGCAGCCAAGATAGCGGGAGCCCCTCCACCGGGGAGCTGTTTTTT | CASSQDSGSPSTGELFF
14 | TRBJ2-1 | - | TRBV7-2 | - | TGTGCCAGCAGCCCCCGTAGAACGAACAATGAGCAGTTCTTC | CASSPRRTNNEQFF
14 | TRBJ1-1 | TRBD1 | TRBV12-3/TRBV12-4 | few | TGTGCCAGCAGTCCGACAGGGCGGAACACTGAAGCTTTCTTT | CASSPTGRNTEAFF
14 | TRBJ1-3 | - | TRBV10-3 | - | TGTGCCGCGGATAGGGGGACTTCTGGAAACACCATATATTTT | CAADRGTSGNTIYF
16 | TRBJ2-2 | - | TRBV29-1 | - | TGCAGCGTTGCAGGGGACTCCGGATCGAACACCGGGGAGCTGTTTTTT | CSVAGDSGSNTGELFF
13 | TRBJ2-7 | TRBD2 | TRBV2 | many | TGTGCCAGCAGGTCTAGCGGGACCTACGAGCAGTACTTC | CASRSSGTYEQYF
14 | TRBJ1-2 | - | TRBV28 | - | TGTGCCAGCAGTTTTGGGCTCATCCCGTGGGGCTACACCTTC | CASSFGLIPWGYTF
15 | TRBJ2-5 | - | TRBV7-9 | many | TGTGCCAGCAGCTTAGCCGGGACGGAGCAAGAGACCCAGTACTTC | CASSLAGTEQETQYF
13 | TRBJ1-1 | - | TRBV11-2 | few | TGTGCCAGCAGCCAAATGGCCGGCACTGAAGCTTTCTTT | CASSQMAGTEAFF